A selection of T cell receptor beta chains follows, all from one sample in a study of T-cell memory formation after mild COVID-19. From the 5' RACE reads, TCRdb called clonotypes with MiXCR, one entry per CDR3 protein. The table shows tens of thousands of distinct CDR3 sequences, with roughly 25% occurring only once. Input material: PBMCs or a T cell subset sorted from them (not recorded which). All receptors come from a man younger than 35 who had mild COVID-19 (a few samples of this study predate the infection). Cell type and time point are not known. Each CDR3 is given with its conserved first and last residue. The order of the fields is D gene, J gene, V gene, clone size, CDR3 DNA, CDR3 protein. A D gene is named only where the DNA matches it firmly. Where a row states a size, it is once, few, many or the class of an expanded clone; other rows omit it.

D gene: -; J gene: TRBJ1-3; V gene: TRBV4-1; clone size: -; CDR3 DNA: TGCGCCAGCAGCCAAGACAGGGGCAGAAACACCATATATTTT; CDR3 protein: CASSQDRGRNTIYF
D gene: TRBD1; J gene: TRBJ1-1; V gene: TRBV11-2; clone size: few; CDR3 DNA: TGTGCCAGCAGCTTAGCACAGGGGAGTGAAGCTTTCTTT; CDR3 protein: CASSLAQGSEAFF
D gene: -; J gene: TRBJ1-5; V gene: TRBV6-5; clone size: few; CDR3 DNA: TGTGCCAGCAGTGACAACGCCGGCAATCAGCCCCAGCATTTT; CDR3 protein: CASSDNAGNQPQHF
D gene: -; J gene: TRBJ1-4; V gene: TRBV4-1; clone size: -; CDR3 DNA: TGCGCCAGCGAGCCAAGGCCGGGATACAATGAAAAACTGTTTTTT; CDR3 protein: CASEPRPGYNEKLFF
D gene: -; J gene: TRBJ2-1; V gene: TRBV5-1; clone size: -; CDR3 DNA: TGCGCCAGCAGCCCGTACCCCGCATCAGACCTCGGTGAGCAGTTCTTC; CDR3 protein: CASSPYPASDLGEQFF
D gene: TRBD1; J gene: TRBJ1-1; V gene: TRBV3-1; clone size: -; CDR3 DNA: TGTGCCAGCAGCCAAGACCGGGACAGAGGGACTGAAGCTTTCTTT; CDR3 protein: CASSQDRDRGTEAFF
D gene: -; J gene: TRBJ1-1; V gene: TRBV20-1; clone size: -; CDR3 DNA: TGCAGTGCTACTCCCAGCGGCACTGAAGCTTTCTTT; CDR3 protein: CSATPSGTEAFF
D gene: -; J gene: TRBJ1-5; V gene: TRBV27; clone size: -; CDR3 DNA: TGTGCCAGCAGTTTCTTTAGCAATCAGCCCCAGCATTTT; CDR3 protein: CASSFFSNQPQHF
D gene: TRBD1; J gene: TRBJ2-3; V gene: TRBV4-1; clone size: -; CDR3 DNA: TGCGCCAGCAGTGGACAGGGGCCAGATACGCAGTATTTT; CDR3 protein: CASSGQGPDTQYF
D gene: -; J gene: TRBJ1-3; V gene: TRBV7-9; clone size: -; CDR3 DNA: TGTGCCAGCAGCTTAGGCCCAGGGCCTGGAAACACCATATATTTT; CDR3 protein: CASSLGPGPGNTIYF
D gene: -; J gene: TRBJ1-1; V gene: TRBV5-1; clone size: few; CDR3 DNA: TGCGCCAGCAGCGCCGACGTACGTGAGTGGGCCACTGAAGCTTTCTTT; CDR3 protein: CASSADVREWATEAFF
D gene: -; J gene: TRBJ2-7; V gene: TRBV7-2; clone size: -; CDR3 DNA: TGTGCCAGCAGCCCTAGCTACGAGCAGTACTTC; CDR3 protein: CASSPSYEQYF
D gene: -; J gene: TRBJ1-2; V gene: TRBV20-1; clone size: many; CDR3 DNA: TGCAGTGCTCGGTCCCAAGGGGATGTTGGCTACACCTTC; CDR3 protein: CSARSQGDVGYTF
D gene: -; J gene: TRBJ1-2; V gene: TRBV30; clone size: -; CDR3 DNA: TGTGCCTGGAGTACCCCAAACTTCGACAGCTGGGGATATGGCTACACCTTC; CDR3 protein: CAWSTPNFDSWGYGYTF
D gene: -; J gene: TRBJ2-1; V gene: TRBV11-2; clone size: -; CDR3 DNA: TGTGCCAGCAGCTTAGGGTCAATAGGAGGTGAGCAGTTCTTC; CDR3 protein: CASSLGSIGGEQFF
D gene: -; J gene: TRBJ1-2; V gene: TRBV7-9; clone size: -; CDR3 DNA: TGTGCCAGCAGCTTAGTCGGCAGGGTCTCTGGCTACACCTTC; CDR3 protein: CASSLVGRVSGYTF
D gene: -; J gene: TRBJ1-5; V gene: TRBV7-9; clone size: -; CDR3 DNA: TGTGCCAGCAGCTTAAGTGTGGCAGGCAATCAGCCCCAGCATTTT; CDR3 protein: CASSLSVAGNQPQHF
D gene: -; J gene: TRBJ2-1; V gene: TRBV9; clone size: few; CDR3 DNA: TGTGCCAGCAGCGTAGGACAGGCGTTAGGGGAGCAGTTCTTC; CDR3 protein: CASSVGQALGEQFF
D gene: TRBD1; J gene: TRBJ2-2; V gene: TRBV10-3; clone size: few; CDR3 DNA: TGTGCCATCAGTGCGGACAGGGGGAACACCGGGGAGCTGTTTTTT; CDR3 protein: CAISADRGNTGELFF
D gene: TRBD2; J gene: TRBJ2-3; V gene: TRBV20-1; clone size: -; CDR3 DNA: TGCAGTGCCCTATGGAGCGGGGGCTCAGATACGCAGTATTTT; CDR3 protein: CSALWSGGSDTQYF
D gene: -; J gene: TRBJ2-7; V gene: TRBV5-1; clone size: many; CDR3 DNA: TGCGCCAGCAGCTTGGCCTCTTGGGAAGAAGTCAACGAGCAGTACTTC; CDR3 protein: CASSLASWEEVNEQYF